Below are 24 T cell receptor beta chains sequenced from a single sample in a study of neurological immune-mediated disorders. TCRdb ran MiXCR on the 5' RACE reads and lists one entry per CDR3 protein. The table lists 57,000 or so distinct CDR3 sequences, around 9.7% of them singletons. Noted time point: longitudinal time-point 2. Sequencing was carried out using PBMCs. These receptors were obtained from a man aged 25 to 45 in good health.

There are many counts of this clonotype. The rearrangement links TRBV7-9 to TRBJ1-6; the D gene is possibly TRBD1 (5 bases). The germline V gene has CDR1 SEHNR and CDR2 FQNEAQ (reference sequence). Trimming cost V 4 bases and J 9 bases, with 16 bases left between them. This CDR3 is built from 15 residues. This chain's CDR3 is CASSSLQGLLSPLHF. Here the CDR3 DNA reads TGTGCCAGCAGCTCTCTCCAGGGACTTCTTTCACCCCTCCACTTT.

There are many counts of this clonotype. The CDR3 loop reads CASSWSGSPSTDTQYF. The CDR3 DNA is TGCGCCAGCAGCTGGTCCGGCTCACCTAGCACAGATACGCAGTATTTT. The genes are TRBV5-1 and TRBJ2-3; no clear D gene. The CDR3 spans 16 residues. Trimming shortened V by 3 bases and J by 0 bases, and 14 bases separated the two germline ends. CDR1 is SGHRS and CDR2 is YFSETQ in the germline V gene.

This clonotype has a count of ten or more. V usage is TRBV5-1 and J usage is TRBJ2-7, with 7 bases aligning to TRBD1. There are 15 residues in the CDR3. CDR1 is SGHRS and CDR2 is YFSETQ in the germline V gene. V gave up 1 base and J gave up 4 bases; unmatched junction bases: 8. CDR3 amino acids: CASSLFGTDIYEQYF. In nucleotides, the CDR3 is TGCGCCAGCAGCTTGTTTGGGACAGACATATACGAGCAGTACTTC.

In its sample, this clonotype was seen many times. The gene calls are TRBV5-6 and TRBJ1-1; D ambiguous. The CDR3 spans 15 residues. Germline V CDR1 and CDR2: SGHDT, YYEEEE. Trimming took 0 bases from V and 4 from J, leaving 13 bases between them. The CDR3 region is CASSLDFGPGTEAFF. In nucleotides, the CDR3 is TGTGCCAGCAGCTTGGACTTTGGCCCGGGCACTGAAGCTTTCTTT.

This clonotype occurred many times. The chain's CDR3 is CASSYSGTVYEQYF. CDR3 coding DNA: TGTGCCAGCAGTTACAGCGGGACGGTCTACGAGCAGTACTTC. The chain carries TRBV6-2 or TRBV6-3 and TRBJ2-7; 7 nucleotides align to TRBD2. Losses at the gene ends were 2 bases for V and 3 bases for J; bases not matched to a gene: 4. CDR1 is MNHEY and CDR2 is SVGEGT in the germline V gene. The length of the CDR3 is 14 residues.

In its sample, this clonotype was seen many times. V is TRBV5-1 and J is TRBJ2-1; 16 bases map to TRBD2. The CDR3 length is 18 residues. In germline, CDR1 is SGHRS, CDR2 YFSETQ. With V trimmed by 3 bases and J by 8 bases, 11 bases remained unmatched. The chain's CDR3 is CASSSLLGTSGRGDEQFF. CDR3 nucleotide sequence: TGCGCCAGCAGCTCACTCCTGGGGACTAGCGGGAGGGGGGATGAGCAGTTCTTC.

Comment on this clonotype: No DNA is shown, since the ends of the CDR3 on it are uncertain; the CDR3 is the one TCRdb lists. The chain has TRBV10-1 and TRBJ2-3. CDR1 WNHNN and CDR2 SYGVQD come from the germline V gene (reference sequence). The CDR3 comprises 23 residues, both ends counted. The CDR3 loop reads CASSEVDSEKLFFGSGTSDTQYF.

This clonotype has ten or more counts. The CDR3 is CASSQQGSSNQPQHF. The CDR3 nucleotides are TGTGCCAGCAGCCAGCAGGGTTCTAGCAATCAGCCCCAGCATTTT. The rearrangement links TRBV3-1 to TRBJ1-5; tentative D call: TRBD1 (5 bases). Per germline, CDR1 LGHDT and CDR2 YNNKEL (reference sequence). V was clipped by 3 bases and J by 0 bases, with 9 bases between them. CDR3 length: 15 amino acids.

This clonotype was recorded at least ten times. The rearrangement uses TRBV9 and TRBJ2-7; D gene uncertain. V was cut by 0 bases and J by 2 bases, with 12 bases left in between. The CDR3 runs 15 residues. Germline V CDR1 and CDR2: SGDLS, YYNGEE. CDR3 in DNA: TGTGCCAGCAGCGTAGAGGACGGAACAACCTACGAGCAGTACTTC. Its translation: CASSVEDGTTYEQYF.

This clonotype was recorded a few times. This chain uses TRBV18 with TRBJ1-3; D is uncertain. This CDR3 has 15 residues. In germline, CDR1 is KGHSH, CDR2 LQKENI. V was cut by 6 bases and J by 3 bases, with 15 bases left in between. The CDR3 sequence is CASSPEASGGNTIYF. CDR3 nucleotide sequence: TGTGCCAGCTCCCCAGAGGCTTCGGGTGGAAACACCATATATTTT.

This clonotype was counted at least ten times. J is TRBJ2-7 and V is TRBV28, with 8 bases lining up with TRBD1. Unmatched junction bases numbered 15, after V lost 5 bases and J lost 3 bases. CDR3 length equals 17 residues. CDR1 MDHEN and CDR2 SYDVKM come from the germline V gene. The CDR3 DNA reads as TGTGCCAGCAGTGCTGGACAGGGCCGGGGCGTGATCTACGAGCAGTACTTC. Amino acid sequence: CASSAGQGRGVIYEQYF.

This clonotype was observed many times. The chain links TRBV12-3 or TRBV12-4 to TRBJ1-2; tentative D call: TRBD1 (5 bases). The CDR3 length is 13 residues. V was shortened by 5 bases and J by 4 bases, with 11 bases between the two germline ends. The CDR3 sequence: CASSVTGFYGYTF. The CDR3 coding sequence is TGTGCCAGCAGTGTTACAGGTTTCTATGGCTACACCTTC.

Details on this clonotype: A clone one base away is much larger, so this may be a read error. The rearrangement uses TRBV28 and TRBJ2-7, with unresolved D. The CDR3 is 13 residues long. Germline loops: CDR1 MDHEN, CDR2 SYDVKM. The V and J ends lost 5 bases and 9 bases respectively, with 17 bases between them. CDR3 in amino acids: CASSNRVPCGQYF. In DNA, the CDR3 is TGTGCCAGCAGTAACCGGGTCCCGTGCGGGCAGTACTTC.

This clonotype was seen more than once but under ten times. This chain uses TRBV18 with TRBJ2-3, with D tentatively TRBD1 (5 bases). Trimming took 3 bases from V and 3 from J, leaving 10 bases between them. In germline, CDR1 is KGHSH, CDR2 LQKENI. This CDR3 spans 14 amino acids. CDR3 DNA sequence: TGTGCCAGCTCACCTGACAGATGGACAGATACGCAGTATTTT. Protein: CASSPDRWTDTQYF.

In its sample, this clonotype was seen a few times. The chain couples TRBV5-6 to TRBJ2-2; D gene uncertain. Germline-derived CDR1 and CDR2 are SGHDT and YYEEEE. V dropped 2 bases and J dropped 1 base, with 6 bases sitting between them. This CDR3 contains 14 residues. CDR3 amino acids: CASSFSVNTGELFF. Written as DNA, the CDR3 is TGTGCCAGCAGCTTCAGCGTGAACACCGGGGAGCTGTTTTTT.

This clonotype was recorded at least ten times. J is TRBJ2-7 and V is TRBV27; D possibly corresponds to TRBD2 (6 bases). The CDR3 contains 13 residues. CDR1 is MNHEY and CDR2 is SMNVEV in the germline V gene (reference sequence). V was pared by 6 bases and J by 2 bases, with 11 bases between. Written as DNA, the CDR3 is TGTGCCAGCAGCTCCCCGGGGGCCTACGAGCAGTACTTC. Encoded protein: CASSSPGAYEQYF.

In this sample, this clonotype turned up a few times. This chain joins TRBV5-1 and TRBJ2-3, with 10 bases aligning to TRBD2. V lost 6 bases and J lost 1; bases outside the gene matches: 5. The CDR3 loop spans 15 amino acids. The germline V gene encodes CDR1 SGHRS and CDR2 YFSETQ. CDR3 in amino acids: CASIPGTSGTDTQYF. DNA of the CDR3: TGCGCCAGCATACCCGGGACTAGCGGCACAGATACGCAGTATTTT.

In its sample, this clonotype was seen a few times. The chain combines TRBV12-3 or TRBV12-4 with TRBJ2-7, with 7 bases fitting TRBD1. Unmatched junction bases numbered 2, after V lost 2 bases and J lost 1 base. This CDR3 has 14 amino acids. The CDR3 nucleotides read TGTGCCAGCAGTTTAAACAGGGGTTCCTACGAGCAGTACTTC. Protein product: CASSLNRGSYEQYF.

This clonotype has ten or more counts. The rearrangement links TRBV5-1 to TRBJ2-1; TRBD2 agrees at 9 bases. J was trimmed by 9 bases and V by 2 bases; bases with no gene match: 12. CDR1 and CDR2 from the germline V gene are SGHRS and YFSETQ. The CDR3 spans 16 residues. In DNA form, the CDR3 reads TGCGCCAGCAGCTTCGGGCTAGCGGGAAGGAAGGGTGAGCAGTTCTTC. As protein: CASSFGLAGRKGEQFF.

The CDR3 DNA is TGTGCCAGCAGCTTGGCACGGACTAGCGGGATGGAGACCCAGTACTTC. Encoded protein: CASSLARTSGMETQYF. This sequence joins TRBV7-2 and TRBJ2-5; 12 bases fit TRBD2. V shed 3 bases, J shed 5 bases, and the junction held 7 bases outside the gene matches. The CDR3 loop spans 16 amino acids. Per the germline V gene, CDR1 is SGHTA and CDR2 is FQGNSA.

This clonotype was counted only a few times. The chain recombines TRBV5-1 with TRBJ2-3; no clear D gene. The V end was cut by 6 bases, the J end by 1 base, with 9 bases between. The germline V gene encodes CDR1 SGHRS and CDR2 YFSETQ. The CDR3 extends over 13 amino acids. The CDR3 nucleotides are TGCGCCAGCACAAAGACTCGCACAGATACGCAGTATTTT. Its protein product is CASTKTRTDTQYF. Looking up the rest from reference TRBV5-1 and TRBJ2-3 gives the full variable domain: KAGVTQTPRYLIKTRGQQVTLSCSPISGHRSVSWYQQTPGQGLQFLFEYFSETQRNKGNFPGRFSGRQFSNSRSEMNVSTLELGDSALYLCASTKTRTDTQYFGPGTRLTVL.

In this sample, this clonotype turned up many times. The chain employs TRBV29-1 and TRBJ2-1, with unresolved D. The CDR3 extends over 13 amino acids. The germline CDR1 and CDR2 sequences are SQVTM and ANQGSEA. Trimming took 7 bases from V and 0 from J, leaving 10 bases between them. This CDR3 reads CSAWPTSYNEQFF. The DNA for the CDR3 is TGCAGCGCTTGGCCAACCTCCTACAATGAGCAGTTCTTC.

This clonotype appeared many times. In nucleotides, the CDR3 is TGTGCCAGCAGCCAGGGCAGGGATTACAATCAGCCCCAGCATTTT. This codes for CASSQGRDYNQPQHF. The chain joins TRBV7-9 to TRBJ1-5; the D gene is possibly TRBD1 (5 bases). This CDR3 has 15 amino acids. Germline CDR1 and CDR2: SEHNR and FQNEAQ (reference sequence). The ends were cut back, 5 bases at V and 3 bases at J, with 14 bases in the middle. The full variable domain, its missing parts supplied by reference TRBV7-9 and TRBJ1-5, is DTGVSQNPRHKITKRGQNVTFRCDPISEHNRLYWYRQTLGQGPEFLTYFQNEAQLEKSRLLSDRFSAERPKGSFSTLEIQRTEQGDSAMYLCASSQGRDYNQPQHFGDGTRLSIL.

This clonotype turned up a few times. The V gene is TRBV20-1, the J gene TRBJ2-7; D might be TRBD2 (5 bases). Germline lookup yields CDR1 DFQATT and CDR2 SNEGSKA (reference sequence). V gave up 4 bases and J gave up 6 bases, with 22 bases separating them. The CDR3 covers 15 residues. The CDR3, as DNA: TGCAGTGCTATTCTCTCGCGGGCCCCGGACGGCGAGCAGTACTTC. Amino acids: CSAILSRAPDGEQYF.